This T cell receptor (beta chain) was identified during a study of CD8 T cells in Susac syndrome. The RNA input was about 0.45 to 1 ug, and it was reverse transcribed with random hexamers. TCR beta CDR3 was amplified by immunoSEQ covering 54 Vbeta and 13 Jbeta. TCRdb recomputed calls from the immunoSEQ multiplex PCR reads with MiXCR, one row per CDR3 protein. The sample includes about 150,000 distinct CDR3 sequences, roughly 95% of them seen just once. TCR beta sequencing covered blood CD8+ and CD4+ T cells. Healthy donors formed controls matched for age and sex. Trimming pared 6 bases from V and 5 bases from J, leaving 8 bases between. This CDR3 is built from 11 residues. Germline V gene lookup returns CDR1 LGHDT and CDR2 YNNKEL (reference sequence). This clonotype was counted only a few times.

The source material was CD4+ T cells from PBMCs. The chain combines TRBV3-1 with TRBJ2-7; D is undetermined. The clonotype originates from a human donor in good health. The CDR3 sequence: CASSLDHEQYF. The CDR3 DNA sequence: TGTGCCAGCAGTCTTGATCACGAGCAGTACTTC.